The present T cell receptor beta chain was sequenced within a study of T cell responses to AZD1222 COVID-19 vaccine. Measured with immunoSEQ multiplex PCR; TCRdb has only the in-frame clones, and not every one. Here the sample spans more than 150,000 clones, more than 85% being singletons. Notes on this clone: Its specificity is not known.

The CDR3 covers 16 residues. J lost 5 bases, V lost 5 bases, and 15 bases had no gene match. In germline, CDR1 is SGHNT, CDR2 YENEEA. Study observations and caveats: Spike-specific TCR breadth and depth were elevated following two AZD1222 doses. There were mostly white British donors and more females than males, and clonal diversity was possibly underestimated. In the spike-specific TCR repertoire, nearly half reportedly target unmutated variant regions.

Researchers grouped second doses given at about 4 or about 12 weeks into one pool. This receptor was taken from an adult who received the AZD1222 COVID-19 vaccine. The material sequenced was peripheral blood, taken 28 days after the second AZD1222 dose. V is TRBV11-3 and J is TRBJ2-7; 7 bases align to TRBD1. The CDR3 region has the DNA TGTGCCAGCAGCCTTGGCTCGACAGGGAACCCCAACGAGCAGTACTTC. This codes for CASSLGSTGNPNEQYF.